The present T cell receptor (beta chain) was sequenced within a study of blood T cells in healthy people across ages. Study conclusions and caveats: Higher diversity, along with more naive CD4+ cells, distinguished long-lived donors from aged donors. Per-million-T-cell TCR beta diversity fell roughly linearly with age.

Deletions cut 2 bases from V and 4 bases from J, with 15 bases between. The CDR3 has 16 amino acids. CDR1 is LGHNA and CDR2 is YNFKEQ in the germline V gene. Alongside a J-beta primer mix, a sample-barcoded 5' primer served in a second PCR lasting roughly 7 to 11 cycles. A tag from a template-switch adaptor with 12 random nucleotides marked each cDNA molecule. TCRdb re-derived calls from the 5' RACE reads in MiXCR, one entry per CDR3 protein. Here the sample spans approximately 810,000 distinct CDR3 sequences, under 30% being singletons. About this clonotype: Its antigen is as yet unknown.

The people who gave samples were healthy Caucasians from Russia, aged about 6 to 95. This receptor was taken from a woman of 80 years or more in good health. Sequenced: blood. J is TRBJ2-1 and V is TRBV4-2; a weak D match, TRBD2 (6 bases). The CDR3 sequence: CASSQPEGSTYNEQFF. The CDR3 DNA sequence: TGTGCCAGCAGCCAACCGGAGGGGAGTACTTACAATGAGCAGTTCTTC.